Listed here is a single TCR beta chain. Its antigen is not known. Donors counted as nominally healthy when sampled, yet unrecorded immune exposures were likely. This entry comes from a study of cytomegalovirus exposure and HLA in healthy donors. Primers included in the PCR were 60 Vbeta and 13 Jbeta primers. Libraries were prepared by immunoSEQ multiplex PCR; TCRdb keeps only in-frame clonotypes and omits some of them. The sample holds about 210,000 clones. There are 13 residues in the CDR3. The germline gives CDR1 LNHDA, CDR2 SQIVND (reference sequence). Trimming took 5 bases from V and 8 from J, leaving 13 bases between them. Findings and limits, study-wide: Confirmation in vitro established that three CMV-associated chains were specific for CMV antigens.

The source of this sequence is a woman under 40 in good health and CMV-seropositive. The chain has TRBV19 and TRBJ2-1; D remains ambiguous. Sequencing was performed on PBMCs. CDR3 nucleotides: TGTGCCAGTAGTCCCTTTATAGCTTATGAGCAGTTCTTC. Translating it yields CASSPFIAYEQFF.